The sample holds one count of the clone carrying this T cell receptor (beta chain). The antigen remains unidentified. Sequenced by immunoSEQ multiplex PCR; TCRdb stores in-frame clones only, minus some. The sample has 150,000 to 200,000 clones, approximately 81% seen once. This entry belongs to a study of cytomegalovirus exposure and HLA in healthy donors. Broader study findings: The authors listed about 170 TCR beta chains as cytomegalovirus-associated. Both high specificity and high sensitivity reportedly marked the classifier's diagnosis of cytomegalovirus status.

The sample consisted of PBMCs. This receptor was identified in a man between 18 and 35 years old in good health and CMV-seropositive.

This CDR3 is CACMRKQGNTEAFF. The CDR3 DNA follows: TGTGCCTGCATGCGTAAACAGGGGAATACTGAAGCTTTCTTT. V and J are TRBV30 and TRBJ1-1; 7 nucleotides align to TRBD1. CDR3 length: 14 amino acids. Per germline, CDR1 GTSNPN and CDR2 SVGIG (reference sequence). Trimming removed 6 bases from V and 5 bases from J; junction bases left unmatched: 12.